The 10 T cell receptor beta chains reported below all come from one sample, sequenced in a study of neurological immune-mediated disorders. One entry per CDR3 protein, called by TCRdb with MiXCR from the 5' RACE reads. The sample contains 55,000 to 75,000 distinct CDR3 sequences, 2% to 2.5% of which appear only once. Sequenced: PBMCs. The receptors derive from a man over 45 with multiple sclerosis.

The table lists this clonotype with many counts. This chain joins TRBV5-6 and TRBJ1-2, with 8 bases that match TRBD1. The germline CDR1 and CDR2 sequences are SGHDT and YYEEEE. The CDR3 length is 15 residues. J was trimmed by 3 bases and V by 3 bases; bases with no gene match: 7. CDR3 DNA: TGTGCCAGCAGCTCGCCCTCAGGGGGCGACTATGGCTACACCTTC. Its translation: CASSSPSGGDYGYTF.

This clonotype was picked up many times. The rearrangement joins TRBV4-1 to TRBJ2-7; D might be TRBD1 or TRBD2, each matching 5 bases. Germline V gene data show CDR1 as MGHRA and CDR2 as YSYEKL. The CDR3 covers 15 residues. V lost 4 bases, J lost 4 bases, and 17 bases lay in between. This CDR3 is CASSLLSGHPYEQYF. Written as DNA, the CDR3 is TGCGCCAGCAGCCTCTTAAGCGGACACCCGTACGAGCAGTACTTC.

Ten or more counts support this clonotype. The gene calls are TRBV5-1 and TRBJ2-2; perhaps TRBD2 as D (7 bases). The CDR3 spans 18 residues. The germline V gene encodes CDR1 SGHRS and CDR2 YFSETQ. Trimming left V 5 bases short and J 0 bases short, with 20 bases between. The CDR3 loop is CASSLRSQGGANTGELFF. The CDR3 DNA reads as TGCGCCAGCAGTCTACGATCACAGGGAGGGGCGAACACCGGGGAGCTGTTTTTT.

This clonotype was recorded at least ten times. The chain carries TRBV9 and TRBJ2-3, with 8 bases fitting TRBD1. V was pared by 3 bases and J by 4 bases, with 7 bases of the junction left unmatched. From germline, CDR1 is SGDLS and CDR2 YYNGEE. The CDR3 extends over 15 amino acids. CDR3 DNA: TGTGCCAGCAGCGGAACAGGGGGTGGAGCAGATACGCAGTATTTT. This codes for CASSGTGGGADTQYF. Based on the CDR3 plus reference TRBV9 and TRBJ2-3, the full variable domain is DSGVTQTPKHLITATGQRVTLRCSPRSGDLSVYWYQQSLDQGLQFLIQYYNGEERAKGNILERFSAQQFPDLHSELNLSSLELGDSALYFCASSGTGGGADTQYFGPGTRLTVL.

This clonotype was seen only a few times. The rearrangement joins TRBV6-1 to TRBJ2-3; 7 bases are shared with TRBD1. The germline V gene has CDR1 MNHNS and CDR2 SASEGT. The ends lost 11 bases at V and 5 bases at J; junction bases unmatched: 10. The CDR3 contains 13 residues. For the CDR3, the DNA is TGTGCCGGAGACCAGGGGGAAGGAGATACGCAGTATTTT. It encodes CAGDQGEGDTQYF.

This clonotype was recorded many times. The chain links TRBV5-1 to TRBJ2-5; 9 nucleotides line up with TRBD2. Germline trimming cut 0 bases from V and 1 base from J; bases unmatched to any gene: 4. CDR1 and CDR2 (germline): SGHRS, YFSETQ. The length of the CDR3 is 16 residues. CDR3 in DNA: TGCGCCAGCAGCTTGGGGACTAGCGCGTTCCAAGAGACCCAGTACTTC. It codes for CASSLGTSAFQETQYF.

A word on this clonotype: With a much larger clone just one base away, this may be a read error. The J gene is TRBJ2-1, the V gene TRBV5-1, with D perhaps TRBD2 (5 bases). Germline V CDR1 and CDR2: SGHRS, YFSETQ. The CDR3 has 14 amino acids. V lost 1 base and J 12 bases, leaving 17 bases between the germline ends. CDR3 bases: TGCGCCAGCAGCTTGAGTCCGGATAGCGCCCGGCAGTTCTTC. It yields the protein CASSLSPDSARQFF.

This clonotype came up many times. The chain uses TRBV7-2 and TRBJ2-3; 8 bases line up with TRBD2. Germline CDR1 reads SGHTA; CDR2 reads FQGNSA. The CDR3 is 15 amino acids. After removal of 2 bases from V and 0 bases from J, the junction contained 1 base not matched to a gene. CDR3: CASSLLAGSTDTQYF. CDR3 DNA sequence: TGTGCCAGCAGCTTACTAGCGGGCAGCACAGATACGCAGTATTTT.

Ten or more counts support this clonotype. The chain is built from TRBV12-3 or TRBV12-4 and TRBJ2-5, with TRBD1 as a possible D gene (5 bases). The CDR3 totals 14 residues. Trimming removed 6 bases from V and 2 bases from J, with 13 bases in between. The CDR3 nucleotides read TGTGCCAGCAGCATCAGGGTGACGCAAGAGACCCAGTACTTC. Its protein product is CASSIRVTQETQYF.

There are many counts of this clonotype. For the CDR3, the DNA is TGTGCCAGCAGTTTGGGACAGGGGGTGGGGAACACTGAAGCTTTCTTT. It encodes CASSLGQGVGNTEAFF. The chain has TRBV12-3 or TRBV12-4 and TRBJ1-1; TRBD1 matches 11 bases. The CDR3 contains 16 residues. V lost 3 bases and J lost 1; bases outside the gene matches: 4.